These 27 T cell receptor beta chains came from one sample sequenced in a study of Graves' ophthalmopathy and Graves' hyperthyroidism. Using RNA transcripts, the TCR beta CDR3 regions were amplified. First-round RT-PCR used HTBI primers; second-round multiplex PCR followed. TCRdb itself ran the multiplex PCR reads through MiXCR, one entry per CDR3 protein. Altogether 300,000 to 500,000 distinct CDR3 sequences are present, 15% to 19% being singletons, with the ten largest covering approximately 7%. The sequencing input was peripheral blood. The origin of the receptors is a woman between 18 and 29 years old with stable Graves' hyperthyroidism.

The sample holds many counts of this clonotype. V is TRBV20-1 and J is TRBJ2-1; a weak D match, TRBD2 (7 bases). Germline values: CDR1 DFQATT, CDR2 SNEGSKA (reference sequence). Trimming removed 3 bases from V and 3 bases from J, with 9 bases in between. This CDR3 comprises 13 residues. CDR3 sequence (DNA): TGCAGTGCTAGGAGGGGGGGCTACAATGAGCAGTTCTTC. Its translation: CSARRGGYNEQFF.

The table lists this clonotype with many counts. The chain joins TRBV12-3 or TRBV12-4 to TRBJ1-4, with a possible D match to TRBD1 (6 bases). This CDR3 spans 18 amino acids. Between the trimmed V and J ends, which lost 2 bases and 7 bases, there was a span of 23 bases. CDR3 residues: CASSLTHLQAGASEKLFF. As DNA, the CDR3 is TGTGCCAGCAGTTTAACCCACCTCCAGGCGGGGGCAAGTGAAAAACTGTTTTTT.

This clonotype was seen repeatedly, ten times or more. The rearrangement uses TRBV13 and TRBJ1-1; 7 bases agree with TRBD1. V trimming: 5 bases; J trimming: 3 bases; junction bases outside the gene matches: 6. The CDR3 is 14 residues long. In germline, CDR1 is PRHDT, CDR2 FYEKMQ (reference sequence). CDR3 bases: TGTGCCAGCAGCCCTACTAGGGGGCACACTGAAGCTTTCTTT. This sequence encodes CASSPTRGHTEAFF.

This clonotype was counted at least ten times. The rearrangement uses TRBV6-2 or TRBV6-3 and TRBJ1-2; D remains ambiguous. V was trimmed by 0 bases and J by 2 bases, leaving 7 bases between them. CDR1 and CDR2 from the germline V gene are MNHEY and SVGEGT. The CDR3 spans 14 residues. The CDR3: CASSYSGRNYGYTF. In nucleotides, the CDR3 is TGTGCCAGCAGTTACTCCGGGAGGAACTATGGCTACACCTTC.

V usage is TRBV18 and J usage is TRBJ1-1; D remains ambiguous. Germline loops: CDR1 KGHSH, CDR2 LQKENI. Deletions cut 5 bases from V and 3 bases from J, with 10 bases between. CDR3 length equals 13 residues. The CDR3 DNA reads as TGTGCCAGCTCAAGTGCTAGGGACACTGAAGCTTTCTTT. Translation gives CASSSARDTEAFF.

This clonotype was found a few times. A much larger clone is a single base away; this may be a read error. The chain is built from TRBV6-1 and TRBJ1-1; a possible D gene is TRBD1 (6 bases). The CDR3 spans 11 residues. The V end lost 8 bases, the J end lost 4 bases, and 8 bases lay between the germline ends. The germline gives CDR1 MNHNS, CDR2 SASEGT. The CDR3 loop reads CASDRSTEAFF. DNA for the CDR3: TGTGCCAGCGACAGGAGCACTGAAGCTTTCTTT.

This clonotype was seen at least ten times. V is TRBV9 and J is TRBJ1-2; maybe TRBD1 (6 bases). The germline V gene encodes CDR1 SGDLS and CDR2 YYNGEE. The CDR3 length is 16 residues. With 0 bases removed from V and 2 bases from J, the gap between germline ends came to 14 bases. CDR3 bases: TGTGCCAGCAGCGTAGAGGTGGACAGCCTGAACTATGGCTACACCTTC. Protein: CASSVEVDSLNYGYTF.

CDR3 sequence reads: CASSWATSAQETQYF. The CDR3 bases are TGTGCCAGCAGCTGGGCGACTAGCGCCCAAGAGACCCAGTACTTC. The chain links TRBV7-2 to TRBJ2-5, with TRBD2 matching over 8 bases. This CDR3 has 15 residues. The germline CDR1 and CDR2 sequences are SGHTA and FQGNSA. Germline trimming cut 4 bases from V and 1 base from J; bases unmatched to any gene: 5. The complete variable domain, with remaining parts taken from reference TRBV7-2 and TRBJ2-5, reads GAGVSQSPSNKVTEKGKDVELRCDPISGHTALYWYRQSLGQGLEFLIYFQGNSAPDKSGLPSDRFSAERTGGSVSTLTIQRTQQEDSAVYLCASSWATSAQETQYFGPGTRLLVL.

This clonotype was observed many times. The chain recombines TRBV6-1 with TRBJ1-1; TRBD1 matches at 7 bases. The length of the CDR3 is 14 residues. CDR1 MNHNS and CDR2 SASEGT come from the germline V gene. The trim removed 5 bases at V and 5 bases at J, leaving 8 bases unmatched. CDR3 sequence (DNA): TGTGCCAGCAGTACCTCAGGGGGTCGGACTGAAGCTTTCTTT. Protein product: CASSTSGGRTEAFF.

For this clonotype: The junction shows a germline mismatch at one end, possibly a read error. This sequence joins TRBV5-6 and TRBJ2-7; D perhaps matches TRBD1 (7 bases). The V gene's germline CDR1 is SGHDT and CDR2 YYEEEE. The CDR3 covers 17 residues. The CDR3 region is CASSPLPGELGGYKQYF. The CDR3 bases are TGTGCCAGCAGCCCTCTTCCGGGAGAGCTAGGGGGCTACAAGCAGTACTTC.

Many counts were recorded for this clonotype. The V call is TRBV11-1, the J call TRBJ2-1; D possibly corresponds to TRBD1 (5 bases). The germline CDR1 and CDR2 sequences are SGHAT and FQDESV (reference sequence). The CDR3 covers 13 residues. V gave up 4 bases and J gave up 4 bases, with 8 bases separating them. CDR3 protein: CASSSRQYNEQFF. CDR3 bases: TGTGCCAGCAGCTCTCGACAGTACAATGAGCAGTTCTTC.

This chain connects TRBV27 to TRBJ1-5, with TRBD1 identical over 9 bases. J lost 6 bases, V lost 4 bases, and 7 bases had no gene match. The CDR3 has 15 amino acids. Germline V gene lookup returns CDR1 MNHEY and CDR2 SMNVEV (reference sequence). The CDR3 is CASSSRDRVSQPQHF. The CDR3 DNA reads TGTGCCAGCAGTTCCCGGGACAGGGTTTCTCAGCCCCAGCATTTT.

The chain uses TRBV7-6 and TRBJ2-4, with D perhaps matching TRBD2 (6 bases). V was trimmed by 4 bases and J by 6 bases, leaving 13 bases between them. This CDR3 contains 14 residues. The germline gives CDR1 SGHVS, CDR2 FNYEAQ. The CDR3 region is CASSSSGEGNIQYF. The CDR3 coding sequence is TGTGCCAGCAGCTCCTCGGGAGAGGGAAACATTCAGTACTTC.

This clonotype occurred many times. The CDR3 nucleotides read TGTGCCAGCAAAGACGACAAGGTCGCTGAAGCTTTCTTT. Amino acid sequence: CASKDDKVAEAFF. The genes are TRBV6-1 and TRBJ1-1; D is unresolved. CDR1 and CDR2 (germline): MNHNS, SASEGT. The CDR3 extends over 13 amino acids. Trimming shortened V by 7 bases and J by 6 bases, and 15 bases separated the two germline ends.

This clonotype turned up a few times. The gene calls are TRBV29-1 and TRBJ1-1; 9 bases match TRBD1. CDR1 SQVTM and CDR2 ANQGSEA come from the germline V gene. V lost 6 bases, J lost 3 bases, and 5 bases stayed unmatched. This CDR3 spans 13 amino acids. CDR3 DNA: TGCAGCGTGGGGGACAGGGCTTACACTGAAGCTTTCTTT. Protein sequence: CSVGDRAYTEAFF.

This clonotype was observed many times. The chain combines TRBV6-1 with TRBJ2-7, with 9 bases lining up with TRBD1. With 4 bases clipped from V and 4 bases from J, the junction kept 5 bases outside the gene matches. CDR1 and CDR2 (germline): MNHNS, SASEGT. The CDR3 has 14 amino acids. For the CDR3, the DNA is TGTGCCAGCAGTGCCGGGACAGGGACGTACGAGCAGTACTTC. Its protein is CASSAGTGTYEQYF.

There are many counts of this clonotype. The V and J genes are TRBV6-5 and TRBJ1-1; the match to TRBD1 covers 8 bases. This CDR3 region has 14 residues. The V gene's germline CDR1 is MNHEY and CDR2 SVGAGI. V was clipped by 6 bases and J by 1 base; unmatched bases: 4. As DNA, the CDR3 is TGTGCCAGCAGGGGACAGGTTTCGAACACTGAAGCTTTCTTT. It translates to CASRGQVSNTEAFF.

This clonotype was found many times. Being one base from a much bigger clone, this may be a read error. This chain joins TRBV12-3 or TRBV12-4 and TRBJ1-2, with a tentative D call TRBD1 (6 bases). The CDR3 spans 14 residues. The CDR3, as DNA: TGTGCCAGCAGACAGGGTCTTGGCAACTATGGCTACGCCTTC. This encodes CASRQGLGNYGYAF.

This clonotype was found many times. The chain recombines TRBV27 with TRBJ1-1; 9 bases map to TRBD1. The CDR3 has 14 amino acids. The V gene's germline CDR1 is MNHEY and CDR2 SMNVEV (reference sequence). The junction had 6 bases not matched to a gene; V was cut back by 5 bases and J by 5 bases. This CDR3 is CASSPAGTGTEAFF. The CDR3 DNA follows: TGTGCCAGCAGTCCGGCGGGGACAGGGACTGAAGCTTTCTTT.

This clonotype was seen ten or more times. V is TRBV7-2 and J is TRBJ2-7; D not resolved. Germline CDR1 SGHTA, CDR2 FQGNSA. Between the trimmed V and J ends, which lost 1 base and 5 bases, there was a span of 6 bases. The length of the CDR3 is 12 residues. CDR3 sequence (DNA): TGTGCCAGCAGCTTAGATGCGGACGAGCAGTACTTC. Translated: CASSLDADEQYF.

Ten or more counts support this clonotype. This chain joins TRBV27 and TRBJ1-2; 7 bases fit TRBD1. The CDR3 sequence is 15 residues long. CDR1 is MNHEY and CDR2 is SMNVEV in the germline V gene (reference sequence). With 2 bases clipped from V and 3 bases from J, the junction kept 6 bases outside the gene matches. The CDR3 bases are TGTGCCAGCAGTTTACAGGGGGGGCCCTACTATGGCTACACCTTC. As protein: CASSLQGGPYYGYTF.

This clonotype was recorded at least ten times. The genes are TRBV20-1 and TRBJ1-5, with 11 positions matching TRBD1. J lost 7 bases, V lost 3 bases, and 2 bases had no gene match. Germline loops: CDR1 DFQATT, CDR2 SNEGSKA (reference sequence). This CDR3 is built from 13 residues. In nucleotides, the CDR3 is TGCAGTGCTAGGGGACAGGGGGGACAGCCCCAGCATTTT. Translation gives CSARGQGGQPQHF.

The chain links TRBV4-1 to TRBJ2-2, with 9 bases matching TRBD1. This CDR3 spans 18 amino acids. CDR1 is MGHRA, CDR2 YSYEKL, per germline. The J segment lost 4 bases and the V segment lost 0 bases, leaving 9 bases of the junction unmatched. This CDR3 is CASSQDAGQGSFTGELFF. The CDR3 nucleotides are TGCGCCAGCAGCCAAGATGCGGGACAGGGCTCGTTCACCGGGGAGCTGTTTTTT.

This clonotype showed up many times. A much larger clone lies one base from this, so it may be a read error. The chain carries TRBV6-2 or TRBV6-3 and TRBJ1-1; D not certain. There are 14 residues in the CDR3. Germline lookup yields CDR1 MNHEY and CDR2 SVGEGT. Here the CDR3 reads CASSPWAGNTEALF. CDR3 nucleotide sequence: TGTGCCAGCAGTCCCTGGGCTGGGAACACTGAAGCTCTCTTT.

This clonotype was seen a handful of times. This chain links TRBV2 with TRBJ2-2; 7 nucleotides line up with TRBD2. Trimming took 3 bases from V and 5 from J; bases not matched to a gene: 6. Per the germline V gene, CDR1 is SNHLY and CDR2 is FYNNEI. The CDR3 is 15 amino acids. This CDR3 is CASSDPGSGTGELFF. CDR3 in DNA: TGTGCCAGCAGTGACCCGGGTAGCGGGACCGGGGAGCTGTTTTTT.

This clonotype was recorded a few times. This chain connects TRBV7-2 to TRBJ2-4, with D perhaps TRBD2 (5 bases). CDR1 and CDR2 (germline): SGHTA, FQGNSA. CDR3 size: 16 residues. The V and J ends lost 4 bases and 1 base respectively, with 14 bases between them. The CDR3 region has the DNA TGTGCCAGCAGCTCTGGGGAGATCAGGGCCAAAAACATTCAGTACTTC. It translates to CASSSGEIRAKNIQYF.

At least ten counts were recorded for this clonotype. The rearrangement links TRBV5-6 to TRBJ1-5, with D perhaps TRBD1 (6 bases). Germline V gives CDR1 SGHDT, CDR2 YYEEEE. The CDR3 sequence is 14 residues long. Trimming cost V 4 bases and J 6 bases, with 14 bases left between them. CDR3 sequence: CASSRQGSGQPQHF. In nucleotides, the CDR3 is TGTGCCAGCAGCCGGCAGGGGAGCGGTCAGCCCCAGCATTTT.